The 19 T cell receptor beta chains below all came from one sample that was sequenced in a study of blood T cell repertoires in COVID-19. The method was immunoSEQ multiplex PCR; TCRdb's version includes in-frame clones alone and lacks a portion of them. The sample has 240,000 or so clones, roughly 81% seen once. Material for sequencing was peripheral blood. The receptors shown here come from a woman aged 80 or over with COVID-19, enrolled during active disease.

The chain joins TRBV6-1 to TRBJ1-1; possible D gene TRBD1, 5 bases. V lost 2 bases and J lost 1, with 20 bases in between. The CDR3 is 18 residues long. Germline V gene data show CDR1 as MNHNS and CDR2 as SASEGT. CDR3 nucleotides: TGTGCCAGCAGTGAACGGAGGGGCCGCGACCTGTCGAACACTGAAGCTTTCTTT. It is translated as CASSERRGRDLSNTEAFF.

V usage is TRBV29-1 and J usage is TRBJ2-1; 11 bases match TRBD2. Germline lookup yields CDR1 SQVTM and CDR2 ANQGSEA. J lost 12 bases, V lost 0 bases, and 7 bases had no gene match. CDR3 length: 14 residues. As DNA, the CDR3 is TGCAGCGTTGAAGAGGTACTAGCGGGAGTGGGGCAGTTCTTC. Translated: CSVEEVLAGVGQFF.

The genes are TRBV29-1 and TRBJ1-2; 9 bases agree with TRBD1. Per germline, CDR1 SQVTM and CDR2 ANQGSEA. Trimming removed 3 bases from V and 0 bases from J; junction bases left unmatched: 11. The CDR3 has 17 amino acids. DNA for the CDR3: TGCAGCGTTGATCCTCCGGTACAGGGGGCAACTAACTATGGCTACACCTTC. Its protein product is CSVDPPVQGATNYGYTF.

The V gene is TRBV2, the J gene TRBJ1-5; no definite D call. The CDR3 has 13 residues. Trimming removed 6 bases from V and 0 bases from J, with 6 bases in between. Per the germline V gene, CDR1 is SNHLY and CDR2 is FYNNEI. As DNA, the CDR3 is TGTGCCAGCAGGTCCAATAGCAATCAGCCCCAGCATTTT. Amino acid sequence: CASRSNSNQPQHF.

This sequence joins TRBV6-2 or TRBV6-3 and TRBJ2-5; 13 bases match TRBD2. The length of the CDR3 is 16 residues. CDR1 is MNHEY, CDR2 SVGEGT, per germline. V dropped 4 bases and J dropped 2; count of bases not matched to a gene: 4. CDR3 DNA: TGTGCCAGCAGTTTGGTACTAGCGGGGGGGCAAGAGACCCAGTACTTC. It specifies CASSLVLAGGQETQYF.

This clone was seen once. V and J are TRBV15 and TRBJ2-5; TRBD1 aligns across 9 bases. CDR3 length: 17 residues. Germline V lookup: CDR1 LNHNV, CDR2 YYDKDF (reference sequence). V was clipped by 1 base and J by 5 bases; unmatched bases: 11. CDR3 loop: CATSRAGWDRVGETQYF. The CDR3 DNA follows: TGTGCCACCAGCAGAGCGGGATGGGACAGGGTTGGGGAGACCCAGTACTTC.

The V and J genes are TRBV2 and TRBJ1-4, with 7 bases fitting TRBD1. The CDR3 covers 15 residues. V gave up 5 bases and J gave up 5 bases; unmatched junction bases: 8. Looked up from germline, CDR1 is SNHLY and CDR2 is FYNNEI. Here the CDR3 DNA reads TGTGCCAGCAGTTATCTGACAGGGTCAAATGAAAAACTGTTTTTT. This translates into CASSYLTGSNEKLFF.

The chain combines TRBV10-2 with TRBJ1-2, with TRBD1 identical over 7 bases. CDR3 length: 14 residues. Germline V lookup: CDR1 WSHSY, CDR2 SAAADI. V lost 7 bases and J lost 8; bases outside the gene matches: 13. The CDR3 sequence is CASKGQAKFGGYTF. The CDR3 DNA is TGCGCCAGCAAAGGACAGGCGAAGTTCGGAGGCTACACCTTC.

The gene calls are TRBV28 and TRBJ2-7, with D maybe TRBD2 (7 bases). V lost 2 bases to trimming and J lost 2 bases, with 10 bases between them. Germline V lookup: CDR1 MDHEN, CDR2 SYDVKM. The CDR3 runs 14 residues. The CDR3 here is CASSLRGGAYEQYF. CDR3 coding DNA: TGTGCCAGCAGTTTAAGAGGGGGGGCCTACGAGCAGTACTTC.

The gene calls are TRBV28 and TRBJ1-2, with 9 bases lining up with TRBD1. The CDR3 covers 15 residues. V lost 3 bases and J lost 2; bases outside the gene matches: 4. CDR1 and CDR2 from the germline V gene are MDHEN and SYDVKM. The DNA of the CDR3 is TGTGCCAGCAGTTTGGGGACAGGGATGAACTATGGCTACACCTTC. Encoded protein: CASSLGTGMNYGYTF.

The chain links TRBV18 to TRBJ1-5; TRBD1 agrees at 10 bases. Germline V gene lookup returns CDR1 KGHSH and CDR2 LQKENI. The V gene end was trimmed by 4 bases and the J gene end by 4 bases; junction bases not matched to a gene: 4. This CDR3 has 15 residues. The CDR3 DNA is TGTGCCAGCTCACGCGGGACAGGGGCTAATCAGCCCCAGCATTTT. Translated: CASSRGTGANQPQHF.

The chain is built from TRBV7-2 and TRBJ2-5; tentatively, D is TRBD1 (6 bases). V lost 2 bases and J lost 2, with 12 bases in between. CDR3 size: 15 residues. Germline V gene data show CDR1 as SGHTA and CDR2 as FQGNSA. DNA for the CDR3: TGTGCCAGCAGCTTAAGTCTGGGGGCACAAGAGACCCAGTACTTC. This codes for CASSLSLGAQETQYF.

The chain uses TRBV7-3 and TRBJ2-5; 8 bases align to TRBD1. The CDR3 is 15 residues long. CDR1 and CDR2 (germline): SGHTA, FQGTGA. The V and J ends lost 1 base and 5 bases, in that order; junction bases with no gene match: 6. CDR3 amino acids: CASSLNGRQGETQYF. CDR3 bases: TGTGCCAGCAGCTTAAATGGGAGACAGGGGGAGACCCAGTACTTC.

CDR3 DNA: TGTGCCTGGAAAAGCCTTAACACTGAAGCTTTCTTT. This gives the protein CAWKSLNTEAFF. The chain combines TRBV30 with TRBJ1-1; D not certain. V was shortened by 4 bases and J by 2 bases, with 8 bases between the two germline ends. Germline-derived CDR1 and CDR2 are GTSNPN and SVGIG (reference sequence). This CDR3 comprises 12 residues. Full variable domain (outside the CDR3, taken from reference TRBV30 and TRBJ1-1): SQTIHQWPATLVQPVGSPLSLECTVEGTSNPNLYWYRQAAGRGLQLLFYSVGIGQISSEVPQNLSASRPQDRQFILSSKKLLLSDSGFYLCAWKSLNTEAFFGQGTRLTVV.

This rearrangement joins TRBV29-1 to TRBJ1-1; TRBD1 might be the D (6 bases). This CDR3 has 15 amino acids. CDR1 SQVTM and CDR2 ANQGSEA come from the germline V gene. V dropped 3 bases and J dropped 0 bases, with 14 bases sitting between them. CDR3 nucleotides: TGCAGCGTTGAGCTTAAACAGGGCCTGAACACTGAAGCTTTCTTT. Its protein product is CSVELKQGLNTEAFF.

The gene calls are TRBV23-1 and TRBJ2-7; D unresolved. TRBV23-1 is flagged as an ORF with uncertain function. The CDR3 contains 14 residues. Trimming cost V 6 bases and J 0 bases, with 12 bases left between them. The CDR3 is CASSGDSGSYEQYF. The DNA for the CDR3 is TGCGCCAGCAGCGGAGACTCTGGCTCCTACGAGCAGTACTTC.

The chain links TRBV30 to TRBJ1-4; possible D gene TRBD1, 5 bases. Trimming pared 2 bases from V and 8 bases from J, leaving 9 bases between. The CDR3 is 12 amino acids. CDR1 and CDR2 (germline): GTSNPN, SVGIG (reference sequence). The CDR3 loop reads CAWSSNREKLFF. The CDR3 DNA reads as TGTGCCTGGAGTTCGAACAGGGAAAAACTGTTTTTT. The whole variable domain, remainder taken from reference TRBV30 and TRBJ1-4, is SQTIHQWPATLVQPVGSPLSLECTVEGTSNPNLYWYRQAAGRGLQLLFYSVGIGQISSEVPQNLSASRPQDRQFILSSKKLLLSDSGFYLCAWSSNREKLFFGSGTQLSVL.

The chain joins TRBV18 to TRBJ2-7, with TRBD2 matching over 8 bases. V lost 1 base and J lost 2; bases outside the gene matches: 7. The CDR3 runs 16 residues. CDR1 is KGHSH, CDR2 LQKENI, per germline. The CDR3 protein is CASSPRRTSGTYEQYF. As DNA, the CDR3 is TGTGCCAGCTCACCACGGCGCACTAGCGGTACCTACGAGCAGTACTTC.

V and J are TRBV24-1 and TRBJ1-2; possibly TRBD1 for D (6 bases). Trimming removed 4 bases from V and 5 bases from J, with 7 bases in between. Germline CDR1 KGHDR, CDR2 SFDVKD. CDR3 length: 12 residues. The CDR3 bases are TGTGCCACCAGTGACCAGGGGTATGGCTACACCTTC. Its translation: CATSDQGYGYTF.